The 4 T cell receptor beta chains below all came from one sample that was sequenced in a study of blood T cells in healthy people across ages. Through a sample-barcoded 5' primer and a J-beta primer mix, a second PCR was run for about 7 to 12 cycles. Using its own MiXCR run on the 5' RACE reads, TCRdb lists one record per CDR3 protein. The data hold some 1,800,000 distinct CDR3 sequences, with approximately 39% observed a single time. The sample was blood. Every receptor here comes from a human donor in good health.

This clonotype was seen more than once but under ten times. J is TRBJ2-5 and V is TRBV11-1, with D possibly matching TRBD1 (6 bases). The germline V and J ends were trimmed by 5 bases and 1 base, with 17 bases remaining between them. Germline loops: CDR1 SGHAT, CDR2 FQDESV (reference sequence). The CDR3 length is 16 residues. This chain's CDR3 is CASSLGTKVPQETQYF. The CDR3 DNA follows: TGTGCCAGCAGCCTGGGGACAAAAGTTCCCCAAGAGACCCAGTACTTC. The whole variable domain, filled in from reference TRBV11-1 and TRBJ2-5, reads EAEVAQSPRYKITEKSQAVAFWCDPISGHATLYWYRQILGQGPELLVQFQDESVVDDSQLPKDRFSAERLKGVDSTLKIQPAELGDSAMYLCASSLGTKVPQETQYFGPGTRLLVL.

This clonotype has only a few counts. The rearrangement links TRBV29-1 to TRBJ2-1; perhaps TRBD1 as D (8 bases). This CDR3 spans 14 amino acids. Germline CDR1 and CDR2: SQVTM and ANQGSEA. V shed 7 bases and J shed 1 base, with 14 bases lying between them. The CDR3 DNA sequence: TGCAGCGCAATACAGGGGGGGTCCTACAATGAGCAGTTCTTC. This encodes CSAIQGGSYNEQFF.

V gene TRBV7-8 combines with J gene TRBJ2-4, with 14 nucleotides matching TRBD2. The J call may be mistaken, given a closer DNA end match to TRBJ2-7. The CDR3 loop spans 16 amino acids. Germline lookup yields CDR1 SGHVS and CDR2 FQNEAQ. The CDR3 protein is CASSPWTSGGFYEQYF. The CDR3 nucleotides read TGTGCCAGCAGCCCGTGGACTAGCGGGGGGTTCTACGAGCAGTACTTC.

The chain is built from TRBV21-1 and TRBJ1-1; the table's D gene call, TRBD1, was not cross checked with the DNA. TRBV21-1 is termed a pseudogene. This CDR3 comprises 17 residues. The CDR3 is CASSKVSGGLLNTEAFF. For the CDR3, the DNA is TGTGCCAGCAGCAAAGTGTCCGGGGGATTATTGAACACTGAAGCTTTCTTT.